This TCR beta chain is drawn from a study of OX40 agonist ivuxolimab in advanced cancers. On the study more broadly: Intravenous ivuxolimab at 0.01 to 10 mg/kg was given to patients every 2 weeks. Of mixed ages from about 23 to 85 and averaging roughly 66 years, the group was 65% to 85% male. Three patients, one with hepatocellular carcinoma and two with cutaneous melanoma, achieved partial responses.

This clone was detected once. Some clones are missing from TCRdb's copy, which holds only in-frame ones; the method was immunoSEQ multiplex PCR. The sample has 55,000 to 65,000 clones, about 86% seen once. Looked up from germline, CDR1 is MNHEY and CDR2 is SVGAGI. CDR3 size: 14 residues. The germline V and J ends were trimmed by 7 bases and 5 bases, with 17 bases remaining between them. This rearrangement joins TRBV6-5 to TRBJ1-1, with a possible D match to TRBD1 (5 bases). The specimen was CD4+ or CD8+ T cells sorted from blood, collected in a trial of the OX40 agonist ivuxolimab. This clonotype was sampled from an adult with an advanced solid tumor such as melanoma, head and neck, liver or kidney cancer. As DNA, the CDR3 is TGTGCCAGCACCCCCCCGGGGGGACCGACTGAAGCTTTCTTT. This encodes CASTPPGGPTEAFF.